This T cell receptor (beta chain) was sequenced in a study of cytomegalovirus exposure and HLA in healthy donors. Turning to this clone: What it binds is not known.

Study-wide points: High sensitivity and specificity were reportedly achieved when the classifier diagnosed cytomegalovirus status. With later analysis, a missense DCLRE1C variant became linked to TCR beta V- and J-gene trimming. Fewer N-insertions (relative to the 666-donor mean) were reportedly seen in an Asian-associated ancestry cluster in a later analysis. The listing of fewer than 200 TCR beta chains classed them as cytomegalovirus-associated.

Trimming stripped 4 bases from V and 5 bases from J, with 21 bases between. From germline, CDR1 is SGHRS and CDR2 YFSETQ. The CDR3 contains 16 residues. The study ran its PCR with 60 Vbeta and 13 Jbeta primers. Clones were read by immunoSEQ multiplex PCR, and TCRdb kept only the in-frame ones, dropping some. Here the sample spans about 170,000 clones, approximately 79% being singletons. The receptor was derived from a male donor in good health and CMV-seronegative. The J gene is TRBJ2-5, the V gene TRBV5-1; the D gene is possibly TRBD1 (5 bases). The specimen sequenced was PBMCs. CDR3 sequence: CASSPTELRHGETQYF. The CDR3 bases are TGCGCCAGCAGCCCGACAGAACTCCGCCACGGGGAGACCCAGTACTTC. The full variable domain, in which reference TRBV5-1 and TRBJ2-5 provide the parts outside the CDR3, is KAGVTQTPRYLIKTRGQQVTLSCSPISGHRSVSWYQQTPGQGLQFLFEYFSETQRNKGNFPGRFSGRQFSNSRSEMNVSTLELGDSALYLCASSPTELRHGETQYFGPGTRLLVL.